The clone carrying this T cell receptor (beta chain) was counted a few times. The data were taken from a study of PD-L1 blockade in urothelial cancer. In the study overall: It was in 2014 that patients started atezolizumab at 1,200 mg intravenously every 3 weeks.

Libraries were prepared by immunoSEQ multiplex PCR; TCRdb keeps only in-frame clonotypes and omits some of them. This sample has about 29,000 clones, with about 85% found just once. Time point here: peripheral blood 6 weeks after treatment start. Per germline, CDR1 GTSNPN and CDR2 SVGIG (reference sequence). The V gene lost 3 bases and the J gene lost 7 bases, with 13 bases spanning the gap. The CDR3 consists of 14 residues. The origin of this receptor is a man aged 65 to 85 with urothelial cancer. The chain couples TRBV30 to TRBJ1-6, with D maybe TRBD1 (6 bases). Sequences were derived from PBMCs, sampled around atezolizumab (anti-PD-L1) treatment. CDR3 in DNA: TGTGCCTGGAGCGCTGGACAGACGAATTCACCCCTCCACTTT. Protein product: CAWSAGQTNSPLHF. Full variable domain (missing parts from reference TRBV30 and TRBJ1-6): SQTIHQWPATLVQPVGSPLSLECTVEGTSNPNLYWYRQAAGRGLQLLFYSVGIGQISSEVPQNLSASRPQDRQFILSSKKLLLSDSGFYLCAWSAGQTNSPLHFGNGTRLTVT.